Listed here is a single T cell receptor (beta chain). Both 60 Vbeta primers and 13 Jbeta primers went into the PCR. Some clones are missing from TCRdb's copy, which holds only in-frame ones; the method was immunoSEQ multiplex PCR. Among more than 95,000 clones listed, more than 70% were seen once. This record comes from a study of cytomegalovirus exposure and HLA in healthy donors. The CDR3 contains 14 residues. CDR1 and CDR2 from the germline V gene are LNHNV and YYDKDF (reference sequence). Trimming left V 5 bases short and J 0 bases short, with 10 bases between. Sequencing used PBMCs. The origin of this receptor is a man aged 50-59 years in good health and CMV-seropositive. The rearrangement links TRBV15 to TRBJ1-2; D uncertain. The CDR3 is CATSPGRANYGYTF. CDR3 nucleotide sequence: TGTGCCACCAGCCCGGGGAGAGCTAACTATGGCTACACCTTC. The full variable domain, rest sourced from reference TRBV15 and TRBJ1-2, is DAMVIQNPRYQVTQFGKPVTLSCSQTLNHNVMYWYQQKSSQAPKLLFHYYDKDFNNEADTPDNFQSRRPNTSFCFLDIRSPGLGDTAMYLCATSPGRANYGYTFGSGTRLTVV.